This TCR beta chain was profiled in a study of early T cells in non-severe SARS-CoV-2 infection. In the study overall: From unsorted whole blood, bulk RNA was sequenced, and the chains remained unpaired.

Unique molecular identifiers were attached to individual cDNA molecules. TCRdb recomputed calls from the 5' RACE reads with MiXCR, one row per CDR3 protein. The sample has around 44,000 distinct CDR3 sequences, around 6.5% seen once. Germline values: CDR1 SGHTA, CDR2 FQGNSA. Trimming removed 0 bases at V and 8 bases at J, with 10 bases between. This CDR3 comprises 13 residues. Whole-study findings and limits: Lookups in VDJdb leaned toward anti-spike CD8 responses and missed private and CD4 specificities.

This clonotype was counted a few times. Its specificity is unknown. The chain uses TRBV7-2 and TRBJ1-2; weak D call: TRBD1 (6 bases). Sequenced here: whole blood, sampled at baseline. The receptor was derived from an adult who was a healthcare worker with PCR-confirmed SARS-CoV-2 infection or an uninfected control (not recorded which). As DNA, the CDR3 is TGTGCCAGCAGCTTAGCGGCAGGGGACGGCTACACCTTC. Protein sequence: CASSLAAGDGYTF.